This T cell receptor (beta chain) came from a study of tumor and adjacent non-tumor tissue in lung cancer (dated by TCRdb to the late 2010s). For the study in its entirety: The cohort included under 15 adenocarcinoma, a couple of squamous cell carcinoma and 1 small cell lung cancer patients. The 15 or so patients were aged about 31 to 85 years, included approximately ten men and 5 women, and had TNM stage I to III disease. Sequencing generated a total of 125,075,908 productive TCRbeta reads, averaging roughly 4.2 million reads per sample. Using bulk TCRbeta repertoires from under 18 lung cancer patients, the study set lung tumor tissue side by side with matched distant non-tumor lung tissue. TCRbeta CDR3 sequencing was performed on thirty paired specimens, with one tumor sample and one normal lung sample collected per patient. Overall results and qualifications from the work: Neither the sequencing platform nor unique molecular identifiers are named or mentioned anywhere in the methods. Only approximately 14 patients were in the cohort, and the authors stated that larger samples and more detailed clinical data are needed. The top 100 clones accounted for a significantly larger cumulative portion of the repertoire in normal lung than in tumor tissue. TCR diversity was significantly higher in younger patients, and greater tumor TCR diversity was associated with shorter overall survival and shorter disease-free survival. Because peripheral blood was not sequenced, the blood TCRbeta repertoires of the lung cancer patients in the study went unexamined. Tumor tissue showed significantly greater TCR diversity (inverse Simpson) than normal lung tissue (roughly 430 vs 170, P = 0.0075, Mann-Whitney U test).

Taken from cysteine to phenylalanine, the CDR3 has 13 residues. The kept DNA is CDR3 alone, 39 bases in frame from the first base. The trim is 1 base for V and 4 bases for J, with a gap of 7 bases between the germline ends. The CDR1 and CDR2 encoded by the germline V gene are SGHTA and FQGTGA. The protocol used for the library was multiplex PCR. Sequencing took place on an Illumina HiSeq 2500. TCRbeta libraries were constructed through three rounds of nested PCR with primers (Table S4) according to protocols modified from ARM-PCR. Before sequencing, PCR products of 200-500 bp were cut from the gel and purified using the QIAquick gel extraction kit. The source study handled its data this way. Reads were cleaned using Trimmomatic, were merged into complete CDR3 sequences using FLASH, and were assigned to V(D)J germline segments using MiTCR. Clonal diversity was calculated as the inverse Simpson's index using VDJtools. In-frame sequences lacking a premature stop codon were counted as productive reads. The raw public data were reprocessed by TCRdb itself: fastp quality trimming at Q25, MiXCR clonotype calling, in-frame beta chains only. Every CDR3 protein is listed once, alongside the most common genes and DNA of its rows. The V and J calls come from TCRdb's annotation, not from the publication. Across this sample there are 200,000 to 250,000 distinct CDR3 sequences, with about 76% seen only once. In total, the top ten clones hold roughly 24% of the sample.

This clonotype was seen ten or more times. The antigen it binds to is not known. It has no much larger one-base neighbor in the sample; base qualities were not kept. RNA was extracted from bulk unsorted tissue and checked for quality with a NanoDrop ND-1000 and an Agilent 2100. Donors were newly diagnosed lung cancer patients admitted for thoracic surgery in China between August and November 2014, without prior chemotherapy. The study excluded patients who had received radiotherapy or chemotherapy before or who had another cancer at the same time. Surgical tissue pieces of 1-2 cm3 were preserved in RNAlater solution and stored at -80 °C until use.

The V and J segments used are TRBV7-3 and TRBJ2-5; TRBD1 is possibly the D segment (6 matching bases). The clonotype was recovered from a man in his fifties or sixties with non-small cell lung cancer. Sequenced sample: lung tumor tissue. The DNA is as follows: TGTGCCAGCAGCTTAAGGGGGCGAGAGACCCAGTACTTC. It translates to CASSLRGRETQYF.